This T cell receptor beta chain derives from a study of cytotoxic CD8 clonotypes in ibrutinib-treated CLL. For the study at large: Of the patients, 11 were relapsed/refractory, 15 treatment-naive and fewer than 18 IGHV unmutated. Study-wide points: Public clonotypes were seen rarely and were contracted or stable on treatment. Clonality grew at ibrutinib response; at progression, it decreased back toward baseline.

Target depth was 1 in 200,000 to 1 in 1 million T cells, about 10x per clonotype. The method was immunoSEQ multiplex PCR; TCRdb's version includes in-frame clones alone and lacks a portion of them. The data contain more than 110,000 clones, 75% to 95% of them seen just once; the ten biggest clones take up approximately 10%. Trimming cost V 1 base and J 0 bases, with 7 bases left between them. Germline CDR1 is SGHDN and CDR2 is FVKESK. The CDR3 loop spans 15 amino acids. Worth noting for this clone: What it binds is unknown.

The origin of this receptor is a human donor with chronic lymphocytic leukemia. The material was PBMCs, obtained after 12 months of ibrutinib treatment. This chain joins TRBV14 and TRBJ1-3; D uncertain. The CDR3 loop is CASSQVGVSGNTIYF. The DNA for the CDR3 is TGTGCCAGCAGCCAAGTGGGCGTCTCTGGAAACACCATATATTTT.